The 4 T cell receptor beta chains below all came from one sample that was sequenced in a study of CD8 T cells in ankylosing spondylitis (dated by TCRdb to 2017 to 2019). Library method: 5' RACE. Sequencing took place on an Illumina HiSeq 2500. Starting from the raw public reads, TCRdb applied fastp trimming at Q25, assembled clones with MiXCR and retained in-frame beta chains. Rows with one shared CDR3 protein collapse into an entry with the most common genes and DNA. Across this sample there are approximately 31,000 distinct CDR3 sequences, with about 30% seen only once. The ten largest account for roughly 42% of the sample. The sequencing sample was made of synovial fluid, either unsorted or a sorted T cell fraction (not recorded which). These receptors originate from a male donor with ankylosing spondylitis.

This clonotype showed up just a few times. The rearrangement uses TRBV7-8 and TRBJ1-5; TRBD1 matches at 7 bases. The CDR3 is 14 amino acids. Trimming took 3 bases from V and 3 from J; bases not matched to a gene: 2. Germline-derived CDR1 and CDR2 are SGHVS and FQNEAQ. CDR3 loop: CASSFRGSNQPQHF. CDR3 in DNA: TGTGCCAGCAGCTTCAGGGGGTCCAATCAGCCCCAGCATTTT.

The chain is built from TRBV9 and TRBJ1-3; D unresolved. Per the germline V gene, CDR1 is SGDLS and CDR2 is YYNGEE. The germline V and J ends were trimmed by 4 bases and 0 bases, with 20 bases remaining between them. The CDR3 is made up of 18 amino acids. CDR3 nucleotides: TGTGCCAGCAGCTCCCACCTTTATGAGGTGGACTCTGGAAACACCATATATTTT. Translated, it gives CASSSHLYEVDSGNTIYF.

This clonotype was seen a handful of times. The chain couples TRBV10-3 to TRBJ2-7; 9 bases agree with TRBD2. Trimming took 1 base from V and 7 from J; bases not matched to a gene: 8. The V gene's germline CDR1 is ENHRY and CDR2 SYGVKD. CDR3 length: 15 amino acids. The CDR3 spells CAISEYGLATLEQYV. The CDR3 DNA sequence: TGTGCCATCAGTGAGTATGGACTAGCGACCCTGGAGCAGTACGTC.

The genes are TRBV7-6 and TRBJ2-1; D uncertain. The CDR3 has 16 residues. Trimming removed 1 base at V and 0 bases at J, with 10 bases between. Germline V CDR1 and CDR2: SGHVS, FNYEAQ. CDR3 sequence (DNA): TGTGCCAGCAGCTTAGGTTACTATTCCTCCTACAATGAGCAGTTCTTC. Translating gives CASSLGYYSSYNEQFF.